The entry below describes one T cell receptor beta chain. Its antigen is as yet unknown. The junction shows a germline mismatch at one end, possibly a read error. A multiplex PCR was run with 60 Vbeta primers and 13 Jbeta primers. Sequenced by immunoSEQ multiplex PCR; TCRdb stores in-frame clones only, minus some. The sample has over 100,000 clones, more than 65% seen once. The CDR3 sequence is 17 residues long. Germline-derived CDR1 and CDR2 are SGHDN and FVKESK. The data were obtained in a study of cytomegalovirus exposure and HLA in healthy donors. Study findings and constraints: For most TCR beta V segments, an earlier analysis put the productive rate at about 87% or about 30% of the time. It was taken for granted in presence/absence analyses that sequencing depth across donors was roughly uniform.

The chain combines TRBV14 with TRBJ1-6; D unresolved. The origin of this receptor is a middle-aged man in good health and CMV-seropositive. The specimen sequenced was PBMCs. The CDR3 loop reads CASSQGSKSSYNSPPHF. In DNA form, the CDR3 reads TGTGCCAGCAGCCAAGGTTCGAAGAGCTCCTATAATTCACCCCCCCACTTT.